This TCR beta chain was sequenced for a study of long-term antiretroviral therapy in people with HIV. Germline-derived CDR1 and CDR2 are ENHRY and SYGVKD. The ends were cut back, 4 bases at V and 1 base at J, with 5 bases in the middle. This CDR3 has 12 amino acids. Assay version v3.0 of immunoSEQ was used, and it was run at survey level. Sequencing of each sample targeted about 35,000-55,000 T-cell genomes. The protocol was immunoSEQ multiplex PCR, while the TCRdb copy is restricted to in-frame clones and leaves out a portion. The sample includes approximately 23,000 clones, around 87% of them seen just once. A note on this clone: Its antigen is unidentified.

HIV-positive participants were all treated in the United States. Study-wide results and limits: HIV repertoire CDR3 lengths ranged less widely than those of controls. Dominant in the repertoire at all time points were clones expanded before ART.

Here the sequenced sample was unsorted PBMCs, taken just over 2.6 years after starting antiretroviral therapy. The rearrangement links TRBV10-3 to TRBJ2-7, with D unresolved. This TCR came from a man aged 35 to 55 with HIV. The CDR3 DNA reads as TGTGCCATCAGTGCCGGGTCCTACGAGCAGTACTTC. The encoded protein is CAISAGSYEQYF.